This TCR beta chain was sequenced for a study of T cells after somatic rescue of genetic block. The repertoire was sequenced with immunoSEQ multiplex PCR; TCRdb's copy has only in-frame clones and lacks some. The sample includes over 55,000 clones, around 90% of them seen just once. Germline V gene sequence: CDR1 SQVTM, CDR2 ANQGSEA. The CDR3 extends over 13 amino acids. J gave up 3 bases and V 7 bases, and 5 bases lay outside the gene matches. This TCR came from a man between 40 and 49 years old. Sequenced material: peripheral blood mononuclear cells (PBMCs). V and J are TRBV29-1 and TRBJ1-5; 8 bases match TRBD1. In nucleotides, the CDR3 is TGCAGCGCCCGACAGGGGTACAATCAGCCCCAGCATTTT. The encoded protein is CSARQGYNQPQHF.